The 10 T cell receptor beta chains below all came from one sample that was sequenced in a study of blood T cell repertoires in COVID-19. Profiling relied on immunoSEQ multiplex PCR, and the TCRdb table lists in-frame clones only, not all of them. The sample has approximately 36,000 clones; roughly 70% are singletons. Sequenced sample: peripheral blood. Receptors originate from an older man with COVID-19, enrolled during active disease.

This clone turned up a few times. The rearrangement joins TRBV3-1 (or the pseudogene TRBV3-2) to TRBJ2-1, with a weak D call TRBD1 (6 bases). V gave up 8 bases and J gave up 5 bases, with 13 bases separating them. Per germline, CDR1 LGHDT and CDR2 YNNKEL (reference sequence). The CDR3 length is 13 residues. CDR3 in DNA: TGTGCCAGCTCATTGCCAGGGGACAATGAGCAGTTCTTC. Amino acid sequence: CASSLPGDNEQFF.

Only one count was recorded for this clone. The chain combines TRBV3-1 (or the pseudogene TRBV3-2) with TRBJ1-2; TRBD1 aligns across 7 bases. The CDR3 consists of 15 residues. Germline V gene data show CDR1 as LGHDT and CDR2 as YNNKEL (reference sequence). V shed 5 bases and J 4 bases; nucleotides not matched to a gene: 10. The CDR3 nucleotides are TGTGCCAGCAGCAAACGACAGGGTTTAGGCTATGGCTACACCTTC. It yields the protein CASSKRQGLGYGYTF.

The rearrangement uses TRBV18 and TRBJ2-1; maybe TRBD1 (5 bases). CDR3 size: 14 residues. CDR1 and CDR2 (germline): KGHSH, LQKENI. V lost 1 base and J 6 bases, leaving 10 bases between the germline ends. The CDR3, as DNA: TGTGCCAGCTCACCACGGGGCGCGATCAATGAGCAGTTCTTC. The encoded protein is CASSPRGAINEQFF.

This clone was counted only a few times. The chain combines TRBV24-1 with TRBJ2-2; D may be TRBD1 (6 bases). The CDR3 covers 14 residues. V was pared by 3 bases and J by 6 bases, with 10 bases between. The germline V gene encodes CDR1 KGHDR and CDR2 SFDVKD. The CDR3 DNA reads TGTGCCACCAGTGATGACAGGTCCCCCGGGGAGCTGTTTTTT. Its protein product is CATSDDRSPGELFF.

The DNA for the CDR3 is TGTGCCAGCAGACAGAGCTCTAACTATGGCTACACCTTC. Its protein is CASRQSSNYGYTF. The chain has TRBV6-6 and TRBJ1-2; no reliable D call. Trimming took 6 bases from V and 0 from J, leaving 8 bases between them. Germline V gene lookup returns CDR1 MNHNY and CDR2 SVGAGI (reference sequence). The CDR3 sequence is 13 residues long.

This chain links TRBV19 with TRBJ2-2, with 13 bases that match TRBD2. Germline CDR1 LNHDA, CDR2 SQIVND (reference sequence). The CDR3 has 17 residues. Germline trimming cut 7 bases from V and 6 bases from J; bases unmatched to any gene: 11. The CDR3 DNA reads as TGTGCCAGTACCACGACTAGCGGGAGGCTCGCCGCCGGGGAGCTGTTTTTT. As protein: CASTTTSGRLAAGELFF. The variable domain in full, with the rest retrieved from reference TRBV19 and TRBJ2-2, is DGGITQSPKYLFRKEGQNVTLSCEQNLNHDAMYWYRQDPGQGLRLIYYSQIVNDFQKGDIAEGYSVSREKKESFPLTVTSAQKNPTAFYLCASTTTSGRLAAGELFFGEGSRLTVL.

The J gene is TRBJ2-6, the V gene TRBV9; D gene uncertain. CDR3 length: 15 residues. V lost 1 base and J 0 bases, leaving 5 bases between the germline ends. Germline lookup yields CDR1 SGDLS and CDR2 YYNGEE. The CDR3 loop is CASSVWSSGANVLTF. The CDR3 region has the DNA TGTGCCAGCAGCGTATGGAGCTCTGGGGCCAACGTCCTGACTTTC.

V is TRBV7-2 and J is TRBJ1-4, with D possibly matching TRBD1 (5 bases). Trimming took off 0 bases at V and 1 base at J, with 15 bases between the two ends. There are 18 residues in the CDR3. The germline V gene has CDR1 SGHTA and CDR2 FQGNSA. The CDR3 DNA is TGTGCCAGCAGCTTAGCGCTGTCAAGGGGTATAACTAATGAAAAACTGTTTTTT. It codes for CASSLALSRGITNEKLFF.

The rearrangement uses TRBV28 and TRBJ2-7; 7 nucleotides agree with TRBD2. V shed 8 bases, J shed 3 bases, and the junction held 4 bases outside the gene matches. Germline V lookup: CDR1 MDHEN, CDR2 SYDVKM. The CDR3 loop spans 12 amino acids. This chain's CDR3 is CASESGVYEQYF. The CDR3 coding sequence is TGTGCCAGCGAGAGCGGGGTCTACGAGCAGTACTTC.

The genes are TRBV27 and TRBJ1-5; 8 bases are shared with TRBD1. V was clipped by 5 bases and J by 3 bases; unmatched bases: 9. The germline V gene has CDR1 MNHEY and CDR2 SMNVEV (reference sequence). This CDR3 is 16 amino acids long. CDR3 amino acids: CASSPRDRPFNQPQHF. DNA of the CDR3: TGTGCCAGCAGTCCCCGGGACAGGCCTTTCAATCAGCCCCAGCATTTT.